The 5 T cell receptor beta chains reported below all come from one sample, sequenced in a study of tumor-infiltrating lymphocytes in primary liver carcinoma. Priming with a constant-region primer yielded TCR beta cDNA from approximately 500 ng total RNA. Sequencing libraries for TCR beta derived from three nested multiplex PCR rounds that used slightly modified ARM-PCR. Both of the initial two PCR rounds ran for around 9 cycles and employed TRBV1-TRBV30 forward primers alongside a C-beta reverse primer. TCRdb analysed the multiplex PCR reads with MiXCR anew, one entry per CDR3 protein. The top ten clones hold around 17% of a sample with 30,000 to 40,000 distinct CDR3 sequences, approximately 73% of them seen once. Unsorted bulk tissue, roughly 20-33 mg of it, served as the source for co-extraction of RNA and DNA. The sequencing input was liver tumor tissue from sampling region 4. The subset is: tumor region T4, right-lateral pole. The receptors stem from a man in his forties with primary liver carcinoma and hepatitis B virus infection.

Written as DNA, the CDR3 is TGCGCCAGCAGCTTGTATGGGACACACACAGATACGCAGTATTTT. Encoded protein: CASSLYGTHTDTQYF. The chain employs TRBV5-1 and TRBJ2-3; D possibly corresponds to TRBD1 (6 bases). The V end lost 1 base, the J end lost 2 bases, and 11 bases lay between the germline ends. This CDR3 contains 15 residues. CDR1 SGHRS and CDR2 YFSETQ come from the germline V gene.

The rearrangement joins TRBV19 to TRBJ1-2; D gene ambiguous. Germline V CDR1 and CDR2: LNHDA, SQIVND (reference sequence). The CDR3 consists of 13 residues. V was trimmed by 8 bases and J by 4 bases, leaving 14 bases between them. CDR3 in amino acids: CASGRIPAYGYTF. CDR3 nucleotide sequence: TGTGCCAGTGGGAGGATACCAGCCTATGGCTACACCTTC. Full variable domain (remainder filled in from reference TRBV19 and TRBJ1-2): DGGITQSPKYLFRKEGQNVTLSCEQNLNHDAMYWYRQDPGQGLRLIYYSQIVNDFQKGDIAEGYSVSREKKESFPLTVTSAQKNPTAFYLCASGRIPAYGYTFGSGTRLTVV.

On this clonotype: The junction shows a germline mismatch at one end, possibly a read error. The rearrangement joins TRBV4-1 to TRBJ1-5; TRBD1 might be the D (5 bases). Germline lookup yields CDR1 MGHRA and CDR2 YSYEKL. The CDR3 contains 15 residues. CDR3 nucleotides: TGCGCCTGCAGCCCCATAGAGGGGAACAATCAGCCCCAGCATTTT. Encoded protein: CACSPIEGNNQPQHF.

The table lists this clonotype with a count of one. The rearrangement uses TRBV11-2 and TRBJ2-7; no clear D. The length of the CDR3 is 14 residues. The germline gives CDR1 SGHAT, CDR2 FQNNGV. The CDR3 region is CDSSSKRKSYEQYF. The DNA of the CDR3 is TGTGATAGCAGCTCTAAGAGGAAATCCTACGAGCAGTACTTC.

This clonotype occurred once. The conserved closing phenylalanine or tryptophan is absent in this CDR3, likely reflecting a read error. The DNA of the CDR3 is TGTACCAGCAGTGCCGTAGCGGGATGGGTAAATAATGAGCAGTTCTAC. Translation: CTSSAVAGWVNNEQFY. V is TRBV14 and J is TRBJ2-1, with TRBD2 matching 8 bases. Germline CDR1 reads SGHDN; CDR2 reads FVKESK. The CDR3 sequence is 16 residues long.